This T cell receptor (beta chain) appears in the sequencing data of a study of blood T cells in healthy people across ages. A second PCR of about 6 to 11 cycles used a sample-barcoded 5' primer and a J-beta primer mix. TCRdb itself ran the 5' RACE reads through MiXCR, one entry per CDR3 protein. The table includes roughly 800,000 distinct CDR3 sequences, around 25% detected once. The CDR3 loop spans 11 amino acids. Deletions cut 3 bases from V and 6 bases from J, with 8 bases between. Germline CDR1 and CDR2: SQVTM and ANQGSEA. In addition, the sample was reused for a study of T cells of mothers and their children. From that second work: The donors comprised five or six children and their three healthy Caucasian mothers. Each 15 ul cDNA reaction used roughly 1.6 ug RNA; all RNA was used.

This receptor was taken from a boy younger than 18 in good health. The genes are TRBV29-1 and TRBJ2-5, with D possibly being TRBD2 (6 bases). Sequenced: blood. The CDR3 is CSVDRGKTQYF. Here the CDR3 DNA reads TGCAGCGTTGATCGGGGGAAGACCCAGTACTTC.